This section outlines one T cell receptor beta chain sequence together with its context. As yet, its antigen is unknown. One end of the junction varies from germline; a read error may be responsible. This entry is derived from a study of T cell clonotyping in hematopoietic cell transplantation. Study-wide points: Few recipient clonotypes overlapped donors; over 95% were de novo at given depth.

This table comes from immunoSEQ multiplex PCR, and its TCRdb copy is limited to in-frame clones, with some not included. The sample has just over 8,500 clones; 75% to 85% are singletons. The germline V gene encodes CDR1 SEHNR and CDR2 FQNEAQ (reference sequence). This CDR3 has 11 amino acids. Blood collection times were about day -28 and days 30, 100, 180 posttransplant. The sequenced sample was PBMCs, obtained 180 days after allogeneic stem cell transplant. The origin of this receptor is a female patient in her 30s who had an allogeneic stem cell transplant, so the T cells may come from the graft donor. Some clones in this sample may be carry-over from other donors' samples. The chain couples TRBV7-9 to TRBJ2-7, with a possible D match to TRBD1 (6 bases). The CDR3 sequence: CASSSNRVFHF. DNA of the CDR3: TGTGCCAGCAGCTCCAACAGGGTTTTTCACTTC.